The clone carrying this TCR beta chain was observed at least ten times. What it recognizes is unknown. This sample's TCRbeta library carried unique molecular identifier barcodes. TCRdb reanalysed the PCR reads using MiXCR and keeps one entry per CDR3 protein. The sample includes about 440,000 distinct CDR3 sequences, about 40% of them seen just once. These data originate in a study of T-cell reconstitution after alpha-beta-depleted transplantation in children. Germline V gene data show CDR1 as SGHTA and CDR2 as FQGNSA. V was trimmed by 4 bases and J by 4 bases, leaving 10 bases between them. This CDR3 is 13 amino acids long. Study-wide points: By one year post-transplant, T-cell counts and diversity largely arose from T cells that were newly produced.

J is TRBJ1-2 and V is TRBV7-2, with D possibly matching TRBD1 (5 bases). The sample was PBMCs, taken before TCRalphabeta/CD19-depleted stem cell transplant. The TCR comes from a girl aged 2 to 10 with aplastic anemia, due to receive a stem cell transplant. CDR3: CASSSGLRYGYTF. Here the CDR3 DNA reads TGTGCCAGCAGCTCAGGGTTGCGCTATGGCTACACCTTC.